The 20 T cell receptor beta chains below all came from one sample that was sequenced in a study of blood T cell repertoires in COVID-19. TCRdb's table, derived via immunoSEQ multiplex PCR, lists solely in-frame clones and lacks some. Counted here are just under 300,000 clones, around 87% occurring once; the ten biggest clones make up 1% to 1.5%. What was sequenced was peripheral blood. These receptors were collected from a man between 65 and 85 years old with acute or convalescent COVID-19.

This chain joins TRBV28 and TRBJ1-2, with 7 positions matching TRBD1. CDR1 and CDR2 from the germline V gene are MDHEN and SYDVKM. Unmatched junction bases numbered 8, after V lost 6 bases and J lost 4 bases. The CDR3 loop spans 14 amino acids. CDR3 amino acids: CASRSGTAFYGYTF. CDR3 coding DNA: TGTGCCAGCAGGTCCGGGACAGCATTCTATGGCTACACCTTC.

The chain couples TRBV10-2 to TRBJ2-3; TRBD2 matches 11 bases. The junction had 15 bases not matched to a gene; V was cut back by 10 bases and J by 6 bases. The CDR3 is 16 residues long. From germline, CDR1 is WSHSY and CDR2 SAAADI. CDR3 DNA: TGCGCCAACGACGAAGCCCTACTAGCGGGAGCGGATACGCAGTATTTT. It encodes CANDEALLAGADTQYF.

The V and J genes are TRBV4-3 and TRBJ2-3; TRBD2 aligns across 9 bases. The CDR3 covers 16 residues. The germline V gene encodes CDR1 LGHNA and CDR2 YSLEER. J gave up 2 bases and V 0 bases, and 3 bases lay outside the gene matches. CDR3 nucleotides: TGCGCCAGCAGCCAAGACGGCGGGAGGGCCACAGATACGCAGTATTTT. Its translation is CASSQDGGRATDTQYF.

Notes on this clone: Additional DNA sequences in this sample encode the identical CDR3. The chain recombines TRBV4-1 with TRBJ2-3; TRBD2 matches 11 bases. J was trimmed by 0 bases and V by 3 bases; bases with no gene match: 2. The length of the CDR3 is 16 residues. Germline-derived CDR1 and CDR2 are MGHRA and YSYEKL. For the CDR3, the DNA is TGCGCCAGCAGCCAGACTAGCGGGGCTAGCACAGATACGCAGTATTTT. The encoded protein is CASSQTSGASTDTQYF.

The chain links TRBV30 to TRBJ2-7, with 9 bases aligning to TRBD1. The CDR3 extends over 14 amino acids. J was trimmed by 6 bases and V by 1 base; bases with no gene match: 7. CDR1 is GTSNPN and CDR2 is SVGIG in the germline V gene (reference sequence). CDR3 coding DNA: TGTGCCTGGAGTGCCGGGACAGGGAGGGCCGAGCAGTACTTC. Residues: CAWSAGTGRAEQYF.

The chain joins TRBV6-2 or TRBV6-3 to TRBJ2-7, with 11 nucleotides matching TRBD1. The CDR3 runs 14 residues. J lost 4 bases, V lost 4 bases, and 3 bases had no gene match. Per the germline V gene, CDR1 is MNHEY and CDR2 is SVGEGT. This chain's CDR3 is CASSLDRGLYEQYF. The CDR3, as DNA: TGTGCCAGCAGTTTGGACAGGGGGCTGTACGAGCAGTACTTC.

The V and J genes are TRBV19 and TRBJ1-1; D gene ambiguous. CDR1 LNHDA and CDR2 SQIVND come from the germline V gene (reference sequence). Trimming took 0 bases from V and 1 from J, leaving 15 bases between them. The CDR3 is made up of 17 amino acids. In DNA form, the CDR3 reads TGTGCCAGTAGTATAGAACCTCGACTGAGAGGGAACACTGAAGCTTTCTTT. The encoded protein is CASSIEPRLRGNTEAFF.

The gene calls are TRBV19 and TRBJ1-2; D is perhaps TRBD1 (5 bases). The CDR3 runs to 14 residues. V was trimmed by 3 bases and J by 5 bases, leaving 13 bases between them. CDR1 and CDR2 from the germline V gene are LNHDA and SQIVND (reference sequence). CDR3 sequence reads: CASSINRPQYGYTF. The CDR3 bases are TGTGCCAGTAGTATCAACAGGCCCCAATATGGCTACACCTTC. Filled out from reference TRBV19 and TRBJ1-2, the complete variable domain reads DGGITQSPKYLFRKEGQNVTLSCEQNLNHDAMYWYRQDPGQGLRLIYYSQIVNDFQKGDIAEGYSVSREKKESFPLTVTSAQKNPTAFYLCASSINRPQYGYTFGSGTRLTVV.

The chain is built from TRBV18 and TRBJ1-2, with 11 bases identical to TRBD1. Germline V gene lookup returns CDR1 KGHSH and CDR2 LQKENI. This CDR3 spans 16 amino acids. The J segment lost 4 bases and the V segment lost 5 bases, leaving 9 bases of the junction unmatched. The CDR3 loop is CASSVNFGTGGYGYTF. CDR3 sequence (DNA): TGTGCCAGCTCAGTCAACTTCGGGACAGGGGGCTATGGCTACACCTTC. The full variable domain, with the rest looked up from reference TRBV18 and TRBJ1-2, is NAGVMQNPRHLVRRRGQEARLRCSPMKGHSHVYWYRQLPEEGLKFMVYLQKENIIDESGMPKERFSAEFPKEGPSILRIQQVVRGDSAAYFCASSVNFGTGGYGYTFGSGTRLTVV.

The chain links TRBV5-1 to TRBJ2-1; perhaps TRBD1 as D (5 bases). The germline CDR1 and CDR2 sequences are SGHRS and YFSETQ. This CDR3 spans 17 amino acids. With 4 bases removed from V and 0 bases from J, the gap between germline ends came to 17 bases. As DNA, the CDR3 is TGCGCCAGCAGCAGCTCAGGGTACCCTAGCTCCTACAATGAGCAGTTCTTC. Amino acid sequence: CASSSSGYPSSYNEQFF.

V and J are TRBV9 and TRBJ2-6, with D perhaps matching TRBD1 (6 bases). Germline-derived CDR1 and CDR2 are SGDLS and YYNGEE. The CDR3 is 17 amino acids. The V end was cut by 4 bases, the J end by 1 base, with 15 bases between. CDR3 loop: CASSSTLGGSGANVLTF. CDR3 nucleotides: TGTGCCAGCAGCTCGACCTTAGGGGGATCTGGGGCCAACGTCCTGACTTTC.

The V call is TRBV29-1, the J call TRBJ1-4; D gene uncertain. V lost 1 base and J 7 bases, leaving 13 bases between the germline ends. The CDR3 sequence is 14 residues long. CDR1 SQVTM and CDR2 ANQGSEA come from the germline V gene. The CDR3 here is CSVEVVGRGEKLFF. CDR3 DNA sequence: TGCAGCGTTGAAGTGGTAGGGCGGGGTGAAAAACTGTTTTTT.

The J gene is TRBJ2-7, the V gene TRBV28, with D possibly matching TRBD2 (6 bases). Germline values: CDR1 MDHEN, CDR2 SYDVKM. CDR3 size: 15 residues. The V and J ends lost 4 bases and 3 bases respectively, with 16 bases between them. This chain's CDR3 is CASSSPWGGHYEQYF. Written as DNA, the CDR3 is TGTGCCAGCAGTTCCCCGTGGGGAGGCCACTACGAGCAGTACTTC.

This clone is a singleton in its sample. This chain connects TRBV5-1 to TRBJ1-3, with D possibly being TRBD1 (5 bases). The CDR3 extends over 14 amino acids. The germline V gene has CDR1 SGHRS and CDR2 YFSETQ. V lost 4 bases and J 4 bases, leaving 12 bases between the germline ends. CDR3 sequence reads: CASSAGGDGNTIYF. The CDR3, as DNA: TGCGCCAGCAGCGCGGGGGGGGACGGAAACACCATATATTTT. The full variable domain, with the rest looked up from reference TRBV5-1 and TRBJ1-3, is KAGVTQTPRYLIKTRGQQVTLSCSPISGHRSVSWYQQTPGQGLQFLFEYFSETQRNKGNFPGRFSGRQFSNSRSEMNVSTLELGDSALYLCASSAGGDGNTIYFGEGSWLTVV.

The chain links TRBV6-5 to TRBJ1-4; D unresolved. Trimming shortened V by 6 bases and J by 8 bases, and 16 bases separated the two germline ends. This CDR3 has 14 residues. The germline V gene has CDR1 MNHEY and CDR2 SVGAGI. The CDR3 DNA follows: TGTGCCAGCAGGGCCGGGAATACAATCGAAAAACTGTTTTTT. It translates to CASRAGNTIEKLFF.

The rearrangement joins TRBV6-4 to TRBJ2-2; 9 bases line up with TRBD2. Germline V gives CDR1 MRHNA, CDR2 SNTAGT. The CDR3 is made up of 15 amino acids. V lost 6 bases to trimming and J lost 4 bases; unmatched junction nucleotides: 6. The CDR3 DNA reads as TGTGCCAGCAGAGCCGGGACTAGCCTCACCGGGGAGCTGTTTTTT. Protein: CASRAGTSLTGELFF.

The V call is TRBV6-5, the J call TRBJ1-6; D perhaps matches TRBD1 (5 bases). Between the trimmed V and J ends, which lost 7 bases and 6 bases, there was a span of 13 bases. Germline loops: CDR1 MNHEY, CDR2 SVGAGI. The CDR3 covers 14 residues. The CDR3 bases are TGTGCCAGCACCGTCGACAGCTTTAATTCACCCCTCCACTTT. Its protein product is CASTVDSFNSPLHF.

In this sample, this clone turned up a few times. This chain links TRBV3-1 (or the pseudogene TRBV3-2) with TRBJ1-3; D is undetermined. V lost 6 bases, J lost 0 bases, and 9 bases lay in between. The CDR3 extends over 14 amino acids. Germline V lookup: CDR1 LGHDT, CDR2 YNNKEL (reference sequence). This CDR3 is CASRFGISGNTIYF. DNA of the CDR3: TGTGCCAGCAGGTTCGGGATCTCTGGAAACACCATATATTTT.

The chain links TRBV5-3 to TRBJ2-2; TRBD2 aligns across 11 bases. Being an ORF, TRBV5-3 has a function that is uncertain. J was trimmed by 4 bases and V by 4 bases; bases with no gene match: 9. The CDR3 has 17 amino acids. As DNA, the CDR3 is TGTGCCAGAAGCGGTAGCGGGGGGGCTAGATGCACCGGGGAGCTGTTTTTT. Translating it yields CARSGSGGARCTGELFF.

This clone was picked up one time. The chain carries TRBV29-1 and TRBJ1-2; 11 positions match TRBD1. CDR1 is SQVTM, CDR2 ANQGSEA, per germline. J gave up 8 bases and V 6 bases, and 5 bases lay outside the gene matches. This CDR3 is built from 12 residues. The CDR3 DNA reads TGCAGCGTACAGGACAGGGGGCAGGGCTACACCTTC. This sequence encodes CSVQDRGQGYTF.